This T cell receptor (beta chain) was recorded in a study of glioma-infiltrating T cells after dendritic cell vaccination. This clone was counted a single time. The repertoire was sequenced with immunoSEQ multiplex PCR; TCRdb's copy has only in-frame clones and lacks some. This sample yields tens of thousands of clones, of which roughly 83% are seen a single time; 15% to 18% belongs to the top ten. The CDR3 spans 17 residues. Trimming stripped 3 bases from V and 2 bases from J, with 19 bases between. Germline V gene data show CDR1 as LGHNA and CDR2 as YSLEER. Time point noted: after dendritic cell vaccination, including at tumor progression/relapse.

This material consisted of blood, taken after dendritic cell vaccination. The V and J genes are TRBV4-3 and TRBJ2-5; D not certain. This sequence was found in a human donor with glioblastoma. The CDR3 loop is CASSHSSKLAAQETQYF. DNA for the CDR3: TGCGCCAGCAGCCATAGCAGTAAATTGGCGGCTCAAGAGACCCAGTACTTC.